Below, 3 T cell receptor beta chains from the same sample are listed, as sequenced in a study of OX40 agonist ivuxolimab in advanced cancers. Only in-frame clones appear in the TCRdb table, and some are missing; sequencing was by immunoSEQ multiplex PCR. The sample records about 50,000 clones, around nine tenths being singletons. The material sequenced was CD4+ or CD8+ T cells sorted from blood, taken in a trial of the OX40 agonist ivuxolimab. These TCRs come from an adult with an advanced solid tumor such as melanoma, head and neck, liver or kidney cancer.

The chain uses TRBV4-1 and TRBJ2-2, with TRBD2 matching over 8 bases. There are 17 residues in the CDR3. Germline CDR1 is MGHRA and CDR2 is YSYEKL. The V and J ends lost 0 bases and 2 bases, in that order; junction bases with no gene match: 5. CDR3 region: CASSQDKRERNTGELFF. CDR3 coding DNA: TGCGCCAGCAGCCAAGATAAGCGGGAGCGTAACACCGGGGAGCTGTTTTTT.

The chain carries TRBV19 and TRBJ2-2, with 11 bases aligning to TRBD1. The CDR3 is 17 amino acids. The trim removed 4 bases at V and 7 bases at J, leaving 11 bases unmatched. Germline V gives CDR1 LNHDA, CDR2 SQIVND (reference sequence). CDR3 sequence (DNA): TGTGCCAGTAGTAGACCGGGACAGGGGGTGGTTATCGGGGAGCTGTTTTTT. This encodes CASSRPGQGVVIGELFF.

This clone showed up just a few times. The chain has TRBV14 and TRBJ2-1; perhaps D is TRBD1 or TRBD2 (5 bases each). Trimming removed 0 bases at V and 13 bases at J, with 19 bases between. Germline CDR1 SGHDN, CDR2 FVKESK. This CDR3 is built from 15 residues. The CDR3 DNA reads as TGTGCCAGCAGCCAAGACTGGGGGTCTGCCTCCCTCCAGTTCTTC. It translates to CASSQDWGSASLQFF.